Sequencing of this T cell receptor (beta chain) was carried out in a study of OX40 agonist ivuxolimab in advanced cancers. Study-wide background: The study treated patients with ivuxolimab, an agonistic anti-OX40 (CD134) antibody. Overall study findings and caveats: Low levels of normalized T-cell clonal expansion also appeared in some nonresponders.

Method: immunoSEQ multiplex PCR; TCRdb's copy keeps in-frame clones and lacks some. The data hold more than 65,000 clones, with more than 65% observed a single time. About this clone itself: Its specificity is not known.

The sequencing used CD4+ or CD8+ T cells sorted from blood, collected in a trial of the OX40 agonist ivuxolimab. The clonotype was recovered from an adult with an advanced solid tumor such as melanoma, head and neck, liver or kidney cancer.

The CDR3 spells CASSLGGLGTGELFF. Here the CDR3 DNA reads TGTGCCAGCAGCTTAGGTGGGCTGGGAACCGGGGAGCTGTTTTTT. This chain links TRBV7-2 with TRBJ2-2; D unresolved. The CDR3 consists of 15 residues. The germline V gene has CDR1 SGHTA and CDR2 FQGNSA. V lost 1 base, J lost 5 bases, and 11 bases lay in between.